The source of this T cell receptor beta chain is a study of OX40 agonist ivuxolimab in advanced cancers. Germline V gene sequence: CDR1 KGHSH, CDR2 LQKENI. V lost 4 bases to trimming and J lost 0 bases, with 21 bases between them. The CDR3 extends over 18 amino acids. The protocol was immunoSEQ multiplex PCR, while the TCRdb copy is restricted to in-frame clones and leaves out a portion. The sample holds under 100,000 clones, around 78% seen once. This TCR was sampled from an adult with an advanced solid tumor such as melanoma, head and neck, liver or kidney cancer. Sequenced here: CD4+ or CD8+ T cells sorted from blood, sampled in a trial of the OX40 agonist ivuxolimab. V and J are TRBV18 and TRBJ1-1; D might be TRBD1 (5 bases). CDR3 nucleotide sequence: TGTGCCAGCTCACTAGATGTGGGGGTTGGGAGGATGAACACTGAAGCTTTCTTT. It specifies CASSLDVGVGRMNTEAFF.